The 11 T cell receptor beta chains reported below all come from one sample, sequenced in a study of blood T cell repertoires in COVID-19. Here immunoSEQ multiplex PCR was the method, and the copy in TCRdb shows in-frame clones only, minus some. The data hold fewer than 250,000 clones, with roughly nine tenths observed a single time. Sequencing input: peripheral blood. The receptors stem from a man aged 35-49 years with acute or convalescent COVID-19.

As regards this clone: The sample carries other DNA sequences with the same CDR3. The chain uses TRBV27 and TRBJ2-7; TRBD2 might be the D (5 bases). The CDR3 is 12 residues long. V lost 2 bases and J 5 bases, leaving 7 bases between the germline ends. Germline assignment: CDR1 MNHEY and CDR2 SMNVEV (reference sequence). The CDR3 reads CASSLTGNEQYF. CDR3 DNA sequence: TGTGCCAGCAGTTTAACCGGGAACGAGCAGTACTTC.

This chain joins TRBV15 and TRBJ2-7; D remains unclear. Trimming took off 1 base at V and 0 bases at J, with 10 bases between the two ends. The CDR3 spans 15 residues. The V gene's germline CDR1 is LNHNV and CDR2 YYDKDF (reference sequence). Here the CDR3 reads CATSRGGTPSYEQYF. CDR3 coding DNA: TGTGCCACCAGCAGAGGCGGAACACCCTCCTACGAGCAGTACTTC.

This rearrangement joins TRBV27 to TRBJ2-4, with a weak D call TRBD2 (7 bases). The CDR3 spans 13 residues. Trimming shortened V by 6 bases and J by 8 bases, and 14 bases separated the two germline ends. Germline lookup yields CDR1 MNHEY and CDR2 SMNVEV (reference sequence). The CDR3 nucleotides read TGTGCCAGCAGCTGGGGGAGGGGGGACATTCAGTACTTC. Its protein product is CASSWGRGDIQYF.

J is TRBJ1-4 and V is TRBV21-1; the DNA was not used to check the table's D call, TRBD1. TRBV21-1 has pseudogene status. The length of the CDR3 is 16 residues. CDR3 residues: CARPRDRGRLREKLFF. The CDR3 DNA reads TGTGCCAGGCCCAGGGACAGGGGCCGGTTGCGTGAAAAACTGTTTTTT.

This clone was counted a single time. The chain's CDR3 is CASSFGGSSSYEQYF. DNA of the CDR3: TGCGCCAGCAGCTTCGGGGGATCTAGCTCCTACGAGCAGTACTTC. The rearrangement joins TRBV5-1 to TRBJ2-7; D possibly corresponds to TRBD2 (6 bases). From germline, CDR1 is SGHRS and CDR2 YFSETQ. Trimming removed 2 bases from V and 0 bases from J, with 12 bases in between. There are 15 residues in the CDR3. Complete variable domain (other parts from reference TRBV5-1 and TRBJ2-7): KAGVTQTPRYLIKTRGQQVTLSCSPISGHRSVSWYQQTPGQGLQFLFEYFSETQRNKGNFPGRFSGRQFSNSRSEMNVSTLELGDSALYLCASSFGGSSSYEQYFGPGTRLTVT.

V and J are TRBV19 and TRBJ2-7; 7 bases are shared with TRBD1. This CDR3 region has 14 residues. In germline, CDR1 is LNHDA, CDR2 SQIVND (reference sequence). V was pared by 1 base and J by 11 bases, with 11 bases of the junction left unmatched. The DNA for the CDR3 is TGTGCCAGTAGTATAGGTGTAGGGACAGCGACGAAGTACTTC. Residues: CASSIGVGTATKYF.

This clone was picked up one time. The genes are TRBV3-1 (or the pseudogene TRBV3-2) and TRBJ2-5, with a tentative D call TRBD1 (5 bases). Germline values: CDR1 LGHDT, CDR2 YNNKEL (reference sequence). This CDR3 is 15 amino acids long. Trimming took off 7 bases at V and 5 bases at J, with 20 bases between the two ends. The CDR3 region is CASTTSKGPGETQYF. The DNA of the CDR3 is TGTGCCAGCACCACCTCAAAGGGCCCAGGGGAGACCCAGTACTTC.

This chain uses TRBV5-5 with TRBJ2-1; possible D gene TRBD1, 6 bases. Germline V gives CDR1 SGHKS, CDR2 YYEKEE (reference sequence). CDR3 length equals 15 residues. V shed 3 bases and J shed 0 bases, with 10 bases lying between them. This CDR3 reads CASSSGQISYNEQFF. In DNA, the CDR3 is TGTGCCAGCAGCTCAGGACAGATCTCCTACAATGAGCAGTTCTTC.

The rearrangement uses TRBV21-1 and TRBJ2-7; TRBD2, the table's D call, lacks a check against the DNA. TRBV21-1 is flagged as a pseudogene. The CDR3 is 17 residues long. CDR3 coding DNA: TGTGCCAGCAGCCCCCGGACTAGCGGAGATAGCTCCTACGAGCAGTACTTC. It codes for CASSPRTSGDSSYEQYF.

The genes are TRBV13 and TRBJ2-7; 11 bases align to TRBD1. Germline V gives CDR1 PRHDT, CDR2 FYEKMQ (reference sequence). Unmatched junction bases numbered 5, after V lost 5 bases and J lost 2 bases. The CDR3 has 15 residues. The CDR3 DNA sequence: TGTGCCAGCAGCCCCGGGACAGGGGGGGCCTACGAGCAGTACTTC. Translated: CASSPGTGGAYEQYF.

The V call is TRBV28, the J call TRBJ1-2; D gene unclear. Between the trimmed V and J ends, which lost 4 bases and 4 bases, there was a span of 10 bases. The CDR3 has 13 residues. Germline V gene data show CDR1 as MDHEN and CDR2 as SYDVKM. CDR3 residues: CASSWASSYGYTF. DNA for the CDR3: TGTGCCAGCAGTTGGGCTTCCTCCTATGGCTACACCTTC.